The subject of this entry is one T cell receptor beta chain. As yet, its antigen is unknown. This sample is drawn from a study of T cell responses to AZD1222 COVID-19 vaccine. Study-wide points: Spike was spanned by vaccine-associated CD4 TCRs, which were dominant at 160-218 and 743-854. There were mostly white British donors and more females than males, and clonal diversity was possibly underestimated. Every sample of the repertoires postdated the peak T cell response.

The V gene's germline CDR1 is GTSNPN and CDR2 SVGIG (reference sequence). The J segment lost 3 bases and the V segment lost 0 bases, leaving 4 bases of the junction unmatched. The CDR3 sequence is 15 residues long. Clones were read by immunoSEQ multiplex PCR, and TCRdb kept only the in-frame ones, dropping some. In the table there are roughly 150,000 clones, approximately 90% of which are singletons. This TCR was recovered from an adult who received the AZD1222 COVID-19 vaccine. The sequences come from peripheral blood, collected 28 days after the second AZD1222 dose. This chain uses TRBV30 with TRBJ1-4, with 7 bases lining up with TRBD1. The CDR3 loop is CAWSVIGGSNEKLFF. For the CDR3, the DNA is TGTGCCTGGAGTGTAATAGGGGGCTCTAATGAAAAACTGTTTTTT.